There are many counts of the clone carrying this T cell receptor (beta chain). The source of the sample is a study of T cells in Graves' hyperthyroidism and ophthalmopathy. In the study overall: Peripheral blood was taken when the disease was first diagnosed, before any treatment began.

Amplification of TCR beta CDR3 regions was performed using RNA transcripts as template. TCR CDR3 regions were first amplified by RT-PCR with HTBI primers. MiXCR, run by TCRdb on the multiplex PCR reads, gives a single entry per CDR3 protein. The sample records hundreds of thousands of distinct CDR3 sequences, over 12% being singletons. Germline trimming cut 6 bases from V and 1 base from J; bases unmatched to any gene: 8. In germline, CDR1 is SNHLY, CDR2 FYNNEI. The CDR3 runs to 16 residues. The study included ophthalmopathy patients with Clinical Activity Score at least 3, NOSPECS grade at least 4 and duration under 3 months.

The gene calls are TRBV2 and TRBJ2-3; 9 bases line up with TRBD2. Material: blood. The origin of this receptor is a man aged 50-60 years with Graves' ophthalmopathy. The chain's CDR3 is CASSQLAGGGTDTQYF. The CDR3 DNA reads TGTGCCAGCAGCCAACTAGCGGGTGGCGGCACAGATACGCAGTATTTT. Combining the CDR3 with reference TRBV2 and TRBJ2-3 gives the whole variable domain EPEVTQTPSHQVTQMGQEVILRCVPISNHLYFYWYRQILGQKVEFLVSFYNNEISEKSEIFDDQFSVERPDGSNFTLKIRSTKLEDSAMYFCASSQLAGGGTDTQYFGPGTRLTVL.